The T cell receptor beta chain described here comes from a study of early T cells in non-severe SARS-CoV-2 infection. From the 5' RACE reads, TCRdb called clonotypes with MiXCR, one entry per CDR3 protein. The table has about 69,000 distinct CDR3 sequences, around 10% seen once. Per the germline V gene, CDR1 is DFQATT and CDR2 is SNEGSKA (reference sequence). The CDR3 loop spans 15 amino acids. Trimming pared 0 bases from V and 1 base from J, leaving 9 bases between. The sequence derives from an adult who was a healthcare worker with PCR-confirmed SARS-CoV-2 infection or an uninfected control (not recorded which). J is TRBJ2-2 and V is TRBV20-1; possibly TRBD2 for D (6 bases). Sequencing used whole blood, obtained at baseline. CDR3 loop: CSARDRRGNTGELFF. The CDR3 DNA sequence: TGCAGTGCTAGAGATCGGAGGGGGAACACCGGGGAGCTGTTTTTT.